Listed here are 2 T cell receptor beta chains from one sample, sequenced in a study of blood T cell repertoires in COVID-19. Measured with immunoSEQ multiplex PCR; TCRdb has only the in-frame clones, and not every one. This table holds some 100,000 clones, around 88% found once. The sequenced material came from peripheral blood. These receptors were obtained from a human donor in a cohort sampled during active COVID-19.

This clone was counted a single time. The chain joins TRBV10-3 to TRBJ2-1; 8 bases are a match to TRBD2. V was pared by 6 bases and J by 8 bases, with 12 bases of the junction left unmatched. The CDR3 is made up of 15 amino acids. The germline CDR1 and CDR2 sequences are ENHRY and SYGVKD. The CDR3 DNA follows: TGTGCCATCAGCCTTACTAGCGGTAGTGGCGATGAGCAGTTCTTC. This codes for CAISLTSGSGDEQFF.

J is TRBJ2-7 and V is TRBV6-2 or TRBV6-3; 8 bases are shared with TRBD2. This CDR3 is 13 amino acids long. V was clipped by 6 bases and J by 6 bases; unmatched bases: 7. CDR1 is MNHEY, CDR2 SVGEGT, per germline. The CDR3 sequence: CASSPGGYGEQYF. The CDR3, as DNA: TGTGCCAGCAGCCCGGGGGGGTACGGCGAGCAGTACTTC.